Below, 3 T cell receptor beta chains from the same sample are listed, as sequenced in a study of T-cell memory formation after mild COVID-19. TCRdb reprocessed the 5' RACE reads via MiXCR and lists one record per CDR3 protein. The sample holds a few hundred thousand distinct CDR3 sequences, 15% to 20% seen once. Source material: PBMCs or a T cell subset sorted from them (not recorded which). The receptors come from a man aged 18 to 29 who had mild COVID-19 (a few samples of this study predate the infection). Cell type and time point are not known.

This clonotype came up a few times. The DNA of the CDR3 is TGTGCCAGCACCCAGGGGGACAGGGGAGGGGAAGCTTTCTTT. It codes for CASTQGDRGGEAFF. This chain joins TRBV6-5 and TRBJ1-1; 10 nucleotides align to TRBD1. V gave up 7 bases and J gave up 8 bases; unmatched junction bases: 10. CDR1 and CDR2 from the germline V gene are MNHEY and SVGAGI. The CDR3 loop spans 14 amino acids.

CDR3 DNA: TGTGCCAGCAGCCTACGTCCTCAGGGAGTTTCTAGCACAGATACGCAGTATTTT. As protein: CASSLRPQGVSSTDTQYF. The gene calls are TRBV7-2 and TRBJ2-3; D may be TRBD1 or TRBD2 (5 bases each). The CDR3 is 18 residues long. Between the trimmed V and J ends, which lost 5 bases and 0 bases, there was a span of 21 bases. CDR1 is SGHTA and CDR2 is FQGNSA in the germline V gene.

This clonotype was recorded a few times. J is TRBJ2-2 and V is TRBV7-2; D gene uncertain. The CDR3 loop spans 16 amino acids. Trimming removed 3 bases from V and 1 base from J, with 12 bases in between. Germline V gene sequence: CDR1 SGHTA, CDR2 FQGNSA. CDR3 sequence (DNA): TGTGCCAGCAGCTTCGGCCAGTCCTTGAACACCGGGGAGCTGTTTTTT. It yields the protein CASSFGQSLNTGELFF.